A single sample is the source of the 17 T cell receptor beta chains below, sequenced in a study of blood T cell repertoires in COVID-19. This table comes from immunoSEQ multiplex PCR, and its TCRdb copy is limited to in-frame clones, with some not included. The sample shows 200,000 to 300,000 clones, around 83% of them seen only once. Specimen: peripheral blood. These TCRs come from a man aged 30 to 45 who had recovered from COVID-19.

The CDR3 coding sequence is TGTGCCAGCTATAATCGGGACAGGGCGAACACTGAAGCTTTCTTT. The encoded protein is CASYNRDRANTEAFF. V is TRBV27 and J is TRBJ1-1; TRBD1 agrees at 9 bases. The germline CDR1 and CDR2 sequences are MNHEY and SMNVEV (reference sequence). V lost 8 bases, J lost 1 base, and 8 bases stayed unmatched. The CDR3 spans 15 residues.

In its sample, this clone was seen a few times. The chain combines TRBV2 with TRBJ2-3; D call uncertain. Germline V lookup: CDR1 SNHLY, CDR2 FYNNEI. Between the trimmed V and J ends, which lost 6 bases and 3 bases, there was a span of 7 bases. The CDR3 is 12 residues long. CDR3 nucleotides: TGTGCCAGCAGCCTCGGGACAGATACGCAGTATTTT. It translates to CASSLGTDTQYF.

The rearrangement uses TRBV27 and TRBJ2-1; D perhaps matches TRBD2 (6 bases). There are 14 residues in the CDR3. Germline V gene lookup returns CDR1 MNHEY and CDR2 SMNVEV (reference sequence). V gave up 3 bases and J gave up 5 bases, with 11 bases separating them. The CDR3 is CASSLMGRNNEQFF. The CDR3 DNA reads TGTGCCAGCAGTTTGATGGGGAGGAACAATGAGCAGTTCTTC.

The gene calls are TRBV7-3 and TRBJ2-1; possibly TRBD2 for D (6 bases). The CDR3 has 15 amino acids. The V end was cut by 5 bases, the J end by 6 bases, with 17 bases between. Germline V gene lookup returns CDR1 SGHTA and CDR2 FQGTGA. The CDR3: CASSLSGSTPNEQFF. DNA of the CDR3: TGTGCCAGCAGCCTAAGCGGGTCCACCCCCAATGAGCAGTTCTTC. Complete variable domain (other parts from reference TRBV7-3 and TRBJ2-1): GAGVSQTPSNKVTEKGKYVELRCDPISGHTALYWYRQSLGQGPEFLIYFQGTGAADDSGLPNDRFFAVRPEGSVSTLKIQRTERGDSAVYLCASSLSGSTPNEQFFGPGTRLTVL.

The J gene is TRBJ1-1, the V gene TRBV19; tentative D call: TRBD1 (5 bases). CDR3 length: 15 residues. V gave up 6 bases and J gave up 2 bases, with 16 bases separating them. From germline, CDR1 is LNHDA and CDR2 SQIVND (reference sequence). CDR3 in DNA: TGTGCCAGTAGCCTCGGGGGGGTAGGTAACACTGAAGCTTTCTTT. Its protein product is CASSLGGVGNTEAFF.

Ten or more counts support this clone. The rearrangement joins TRBV6-4 to TRBJ2-3, with D tentatively TRBD2 (6 bases). Germline V gene data show CDR1 as MRHNA and CDR2 as SNTAGT. The V end was cut by 0 bases, the J end by 0 bases, with 7 bases between. The CDR3 spans 15 residues. This CDR3 is CASSDSAGSTDTQYF. For the CDR3, the DNA is TGTGCCAGCAGTGACTCCGCGGGGAGCACAGATACGCAGTATTTT.

The chain couples TRBV2 to TRBJ1-6; 8 bases align to TRBD1. Germline-derived CDR1 and CDR2 are SNHLY and FYNNEI. CDR3 size: 16 residues. V trimming: 4 bases; J trimming: 6 bases; junction bases outside the gene matches: 8. The CDR3 is CASSGLDRGSNSPLHF. The CDR3 DNA reads as TGTGCCAGCAGTGGGCTTGACAGGGGAAGTAATTCACCCCTCCACTTT.

The rearrangement links TRBV5-5 to TRBJ2-2, with TRBD2 matching 8 bases. The CDR3 spans 15 residues. Germline loops: CDR1 SGHKS, CDR2 YYEKEE (reference sequence). The V gene end was trimmed by 4 bases and the J gene end by 4 bases; junction bases not matched to a gene: 6. The CDR3 coding sequence is TGTGCCAGCAGCCCGGGGGGGGTTAGCACCGGGGAGCTGTTTTTT. This encodes CASSPGGVSTGELFF. Full variable domain (remainder filled in from reference TRBV5-5 and TRBJ2-2): DAGVTQSPTHLIKTRGQQVTLRCSPISGHKSVSWYQQVLGQGPQFIFQYYEKEERGRGNFPDRFSARQFPNYSSELNVNALLLGDSALYLCASSPGGVSTGELFFGEGSRLTVL.

The rearrangement uses TRBV19 and TRBJ2-2, with 7 bases fitting TRBD1. The CDR3 extends over 15 amino acids. The germline CDR1 and CDR2 sequences are LNHDA and SQIVND (reference sequence). V was clipped by 5 bases and J by 4 bases; unmatched bases: 7. The CDR3 bases are TGTGCCAGTAGTCCCAGGGGGACAGCCACCGGGGAGCTGTTTTTT. It is translated as CASSPRGTATGELFF.

In DNA, the CDR3 is TGTGCCAGCAGGGGTTATTCTAATGAAAAACTGTTTTTT. It translates to CASRGYSNEKLFF. V and J are TRBV19 and TRBJ1-4; maybe TRBD1 (6 bases). Germline V gene sequence: CDR1 LNHDA, CDR2 SQIVND (reference sequence). V was clipped by 9 bases and J by 3 bases, with 11 bases between them. This CDR3 region has 13 residues.

This clone was detected only once. V usage is TRBV6-1 and J usage is TRBJ2-5, with a tentative D call TRBD2 (6 bases). The germline V gene has CDR1 MNHNS and CDR2 SASEGT. The CDR3 loop spans 18 amino acids. V was clipped by 1 base and J by 0 bases, with 18 bases between them. DNA of the CDR3: TGTGCCAGCAGTGAAGTGGGCTCAATCGCGGGACACCAAGAGACCCAGTACTTC. Protein: CASSEVGSIAGHQETQYF.

The chain has TRBV19 and TRBJ1-5, with D possibly being TRBD1 (5 bases). The length of the CDR3 is 14 residues. Germline V CDR1 and CDR2: LNHDA, SQIVND (reference sequence). Trimming pared 4 bases from V and 6 bases from J, leaving 13 bases between. The CDR3 sequence is CASSRVGGIQPQHF. The CDR3 DNA sequence: TGTGCCAGTAGTAGGGTGGGGGGGATTCAGCCCCAGCATTTT.

This clone has only a few counts. The rearrangement uses TRBV7-9 and TRBJ2-5; 9 nucleotides line up with TRBD1. V lost 5 bases, J lost 4 bases, and 14 bases stayed unmatched. The CDR3 covers 17 residues. The germline gives CDR1 SEHNR, CDR2 FQNEAQ (reference sequence). CDR3 sequence (DNA): TGTGCCAGCAGCACGACAACAGGGGGCGCCCCCGTAGAGACCCAGTACTTC. Amino acids: CASSTTTGGAPVETQYF.

This clone has more than one count but fewer than ten. The J gene is TRBJ2-1, the V gene TRBV5-1; the match to TRBD1 covers 9 bases. The CDR3 runs 14 residues. The germline CDR1 and CDR2 sequences are SGHRS and YFSETQ. The ends lost 4 bases at V and 9 bases at J; junction bases unmatched: 8. This CDR3 reads CASSRTGDASEQFF. The CDR3 bases are TGCGCCAGCAGCCGGACAGGGGATGCGAGTGAGCAGTTCTTC.

V and J are TRBV7-8 and TRBJ1-6; D remains unclear. Looked up from germline, CDR1 is SGHVS and CDR2 is FQNEAQ. V lost 2 bases, J lost 7 bases, and 6 bases lay in between. This CDR3 comprises 13 residues. DNA for the CDR3: TGTGCCAGCAGCTTACCCCCAAATTCACCCCTCCACTTT. This codes for CASSLPPNSPLHF.

V usage is TRBV3-1 (or the pseudogene TRBV3-2) and J usage is TRBJ1-1, with D possibly being TRBD1 (6 bases). The CDR3 extends over 14 amino acids. V was clipped by 4 bases and J by 5 bases, with 14 bases between them. Germline assignment: CDR1 LGHDT and CDR2 YNNKEL (reference sequence). For the CDR3, the DNA is TGTGCCAGCAGCCTCTCCAAGGGGGTTACTGAAGCTTTCTTT. This gives the protein CASSLSKGVTEAFF.

The rearrangement uses TRBV6-5 and TRBJ1-5; a possible D gene is TRBD1 (6 bases). The CDR3 runs to 13 residues. V lost 6 bases and J lost 4, with 10 bases in between. Germline-derived CDR1 and CDR2 are MNHEY and SVGAGI. CDR3 nucleotide sequence: TGTGCCAGCAGGGACAGACAGAATCAGCCCCAGCATTTT. Translated, it gives CASRDRQNQPQHF.